The 9 T cell receptor beta chains given below trace back to one sample, sequenced in a study of blood T cells in healthy people across ages. For the second PCR, which ran for roughly 6 to 12 cycles, a sample-barcoded 5' primer and a J-beta primer mix were used. In TCRdb, the 5' RACE reads were re-called with MiXCR into one record per CDR3 protein. The sample contains 750,000 or so distinct CDR3 sequences, 25% of which appear only once. These same records also appear under a second study, on T cells of mothers and their children.

Sequences were obtained from blood. The receptors stem from a boy aged 10-17 years in good health.

The chain uses TRBV20-1 and TRBJ1-4, with D possibly TRBD1 on 6 matching bases. The CDR3 runs 15 residues. V dropped 6 bases and J dropped 8 bases, with 22 bases sitting between them. The germline gives CDR1 DFQATT, CDR2 SNEGSKA (reference sequence). CDR3 loop: CSAKSGGGPGEKLFF. CDR3 nucleotides: TGCAGTGCAAAAAGCGGTGGGGGGCCGGGAGAAAAACTGTTTTTT.

The chain couples TRBV7-2 to TRBJ2-7, with a possible D match to TRBD1 (6 bases). The ends were cut back, 6 bases at V and 5 bases at J, with 8 bases in the middle. Germline loops: CDR1 SGHTA, CDR2 FQGNSA. This CDR3 contains 11 residues. The CDR3 loop reads CASSAGDEQYF. For the CDR3, the DNA is TGTGCCAGCAGTGCAGGGGACGAGCAGTACTTC. Combining the CDR3 with reference TRBV7-2 and TRBJ2-7 gives the whole variable domain GAGVSQSPSNKVTEKGKDVELRCDPISGHTALYWYRQSLGQGLEFLIYFQGNSAPDKSGLPSDRFSAERTGGSVSTLTIQRTQQEDSAVYLCASSAGDEQYFGPGTRLTVT.

This clonotype was seen only once. The chain combines TRBV3-1 with TRBJ2-5; unclear D gene. The end of the DNA fits TRBJ2-7 better, so the J call may be wrong. The CDR3 is made up of 16 amino acids. Per the germline V gene, CDR1 is LGHDT and CDR2 is YNNKEL (reference sequence). The CDR3 sequence: CASSQETATLTYEQYF. The DNA for the CDR3 is TGTGCCAGCAGCCAAGAGACGGCTACATTAACCTACGAGCAGTACTTC.

Comments on this clonotype: This CDR3 fails to terminate in the conserved phenylalanine or tryptophan, so it likely reflects a read error. The rearrangement uses TRBV5-1 and TRBJ1-4; D unclear. Germline CDR1 reads SGHRS; CDR2 reads YFSETQ. The CDR3 runs to 14 residues. V was shortened by 3 bases and J by 3 bases, with 9 bases between the two germline ends. CDR3 sequence reads: CASSWGSSNEKLFV. CDR3 nucleotides: TGCGCCAGCAGCTGGGGAAGTTCTAATGAAAAACTGTTTGTT.

The J gene is TRBJ1-6, the V gene TRBV6-5; D not certain. CDR1 and CDR2 (germline): MNHEY, SVGAGI. V was shortened by 5 bases and J by 0 bases, with 23 bases between the two germline ends. The CDR3 has 20 amino acids. CDR3 in DNA: TGTGCCAGCAGTAACCGGGAACCAAAGGACCGTCGCTCCTATAATTCACCCCTCCACTTT. Translated, it gives CASSNREPKDRRSYNSPLHF.

This clonotype appeared a few times. J is TRBJ1-2 and V is TRBV6-2 or TRBV6-3; 7 nucleotides line up with TRBD1. Trimming cost V 0 bases and J 0 bases; bases outside gene matches: 4. This CDR3 is built from 16 residues. Germline CDR1 is MNHEY and CDR2 is SVGEGT. CDR3 protein: CASSYSRGTANYGYTF. The CDR3, as DNA: TGTGCCAGCAGTTACTCGAGGGGGACAGCTAACTATGGCTACACCTTC.

This clonotype was detected only a few times. This sequence joins TRBV27 and TRBJ2-3; a possible D gene is TRBD2 (6 bases). Trimming left V 7 bases short and J 5 bases short, with 22 bases between. Germline CDR1 is MNHEY and CDR2 is SMNVEV (reference sequence). The CDR3 runs to 16 residues. CDR3 residues: CASMAGGPRDGDTQYF. The CDR3, as DNA: TGTGCCAGCATGGCTGGAGGGCCGAGAGATGGAGATACGCAGTATTTT.

This clonotype showed up just a few times. The chain has TRBV6-1 and TRBJ2-5, with D unclear. The assigned J gene may be wrong: the sequence end matches TRBJ2-7 better. Germline V gene sequence: CDR1 MNHNS, CDR2 SASEGT. This CDR3 is 13 amino acids long. CDR3 DNA sequence: TGTGCCAGCCAGAAAGTTAGCTCCTACGAGCAGTACTTC. Translation: CASQKVSSYEQYF.

This clonotype was observed a handful of times. This chain joins TRBV6-5 and TRBJ2-1; D tentatively reads TRBD1 or TRBD2 (6 bases each). The end of the DNA aligns better with TRBJ2-7, so the J call may be wrong. In germline, CDR1 is MNHEY, CDR2 SVGAGI. This CDR3 is built from 15 residues. CDR3 amino acids: CASSYGGTQLYEQYF. CDR3 nucleotide sequence: TGTGCCAGCAGTTACGGAGGGACACAACTCTACGAGCAGTACTTC.